The 24 T cell receptor beta chains listed next were all sequenced from one sample in a study of T cells of healthy individuals. One entry per CDR3 protein, called by TCRdb with MiXCR from the 5' RACE reads. Of some 41,000 distinct CDR3 sequences in the sample, 4% to 5.5% were seen once. These receptors all come from a human donor in good health.

This clonotype was observed many times. This chain connects TRBV5-1 to TRBJ2-1, with 9 bases fitting TRBD2. The junction had 10 bases not matched to a gene; V was cut back by 4 bases and J by 5 bases. This CDR3 is 16 amino acids long. Per the germline V gene, CDR1 is SGHRS and CDR2 is YFSETQ. The CDR3 DNA reads as TGCGCCAGCAGCAAGTCCGGGACTAGCAGAAACAATGAGCAGTTCTTC. Protein sequence: CASSKSGTSRNNEQFF.

In nucleotides, the CDR3 is TGTGCCAGCAGTACCGACGGGGGGCGGGATGAAAAACTGTTTTTT. Translated: CASSTDGGRDEKLFF. The chain couples TRBV6-5 to TRBJ1-4; TRBD1 might be the D (6 bases). V gave up 5 bases and J gave up 6 bases, with 16 bases separating them. The CDR3 runs 15 residues. Germline loops: CDR1 MNHEY, CDR2 SVGAGI.

The J gene is TRBJ1-6, the V gene TRBV7-3; D gene unclear. The CDR3 is 11 amino acids. Germline values: CDR1 SGHTA, CDR2 FQGTGA. Trimming took 11 bases from V and 8 from J, leaving 10 bases between them. CDR3 sequence reads: CALGGDSPLHF. CDR3 nucleotides: TGTGCCTTAGGAGGTGATTCACCCCTCCACTTT. Full variable domain (missing parts from reference TRBV7-3 and TRBJ1-6): GAGVSQTPSNKVTEKGKYVELRCDPISGHTALYWYRQSLGQGPEFLIYFQGTGAADDSGLPNDRFFAVRPEGSVSTLKIQRTERGDSAVYLCALGGDSPLHFGNGTRLTVT.

In this sample, this clonotype turned up many times. V gene TRBV29-1 combines with J gene TRBJ2-5, with D tentatively TRBD1 or TRBD2 (5 bases each). CDR3 length: 13 amino acids. The germline gives CDR1 SQVTM, CDR2 ANQGSEA. V was clipped by 2 bases and J by 4 bases, with 11 bases between them. CDR3 loop: CSVEKTGPETQYF. The CDR3 coding sequence is TGCAGCGTTGAAAAGACGGGACCAGAGACCCAGTACTTC.

The table lists this clonotype with many counts. This rearrangement joins TRBV6-5 to TRBJ2-7; no reliable D call. The germline CDR1 and CDR2 sequences are MNHEY and SVGAGI. V was pared by 10 bases and J by 2 bases, with 12 bases between. The CDR3 consists of 12 residues. CDR3 residues: CATGPSAYEQYF. CDR3 nucleotide sequence: TGTGCCACCGGGCCCTCCGCCTACGAGCAGTACTTC.

At least ten counts were recorded for this clonotype. The rearrangement joins TRBV6-1 to TRBJ1-4, with D perhaps matching TRBD1 (6 bases). Germline V CDR1 and CDR2: MNHNS, SASEGT. V lost 1 base and J 5 bases, leaving 14 bases between the germline ends. The CDR3 spans 16 residues. CDR3 DNA sequence: TGTGCCAGCAGTGAAGAGGGGACGGGGGCGAATGAAAAACTGTTTTTT. As protein: CASSEEGTGANEKLFF.

This clonotype was recorded at least ten times. This chain joins TRBV18 and TRBJ2-7, with a weak D call TRBD1 (6 bases). CDR1 and CDR2 from the germline V gene are KGHSH and LQKENI. V lost 3 bases and J lost 6, with 18 bases in between. This CDR3 has 15 amino acids. CDR3 loop: CASSPLPRGLSEQYF. Written as DNA, the CDR3 is TGTGCCAGCTCACCGCTTCCCAGGGGTCTCTCCGAGCAGTACTTC.

In this sample, this clonotype turned up many times. The chain recombines TRBV7-3 with TRBJ2-7; D uncertain. V was cut by 1 base and J by 1 base, with 8 bases left in between. Germline values: CDR1 SGHTA, CDR2 FQGTGA. The CDR3 spans 14 residues. Here the CDR3 reads CASSLKAPSYEQYF. The CDR3 nucleotides are TGTGCCAGCAGCTTAAAGGCCCCTTCCTACGAGCAGTACTTC.

In this sample, this clonotype turned up many times. The V and J genes are TRBV20-1 and TRBJ1-1, with D unresolved. The CDR3 length is 12 residues. Per germline, CDR1 DFQATT and CDR2 SNEGSKA (reference sequence). Deletions cut 6 bases from V and 7 bases from J, with 15 bases between. The CDR3 DNA is TGCAGTGCCCTCTTAGGAGAAATTGAAGCTTTCTTT. Its protein product is CSALLGEIEAFF.

This clonotype was counted ten times or more. This rearrangement joins TRBV13 to TRBJ1-3; 10 bases align to TRBD1. With 5 bases clipped from V and 3 bases from J, the junction kept 4 bases outside the gene matches. Germline V gives CDR1 PRHDT, CDR2 FYEKMQ (reference sequence). The CDR3 length is 15 residues. The CDR3 protein is CASSKTGGDGNTIYF. DNA of the CDR3: TGTGCCAGCAGCAAGACAGGGGGCGATGGAAACACCATATATTTT.

This clonotype showed up many times. The rearrangement joins TRBV21-1 to TRBJ2-3. TRBV21-1 is noted as a pseudogene. This CDR3 spans 17 amino acids. The CDR3, as DNA: TGTGCCAGCAGCAAGAAAAGAAGCGAAGTACACACAGATACGCAGTATTTT. It specifies CASSKKRSEVHTDTQYF.

This clonotype was recorded a few times. The chain uses TRBV24-1 and TRBJ2-5, with D uncertain. Germline V CDR1 and CDR2: KGHDR, SFDVKD. The CDR3 has 8 amino acids. Trimming cost V 10 bases and J 7 bases, with 3 bases left between them. As DNA, the CDR3 is TGTGCCACGCGGACCCAGTACTTC. This codes for CATRTQYF.

This clonotype has at least ten counts. The chain couples TRBV4-1 to TRBJ2-3; TRBD1 or TRBD2 may be the D gene (5 bases each). This CDR3 has 16 amino acids. Trimming took 2 bases from V and 0 from J, leaving 12 bases between them. Germline V lookup: CDR1 MGHRA, CDR2 YSYEKL. Written as DNA, the CDR3 is TGCGCCAGCAGCCAAAGTGGGACGACTAGCACAGATACGCAGTATTTT. Translating it yields CASSQSGTTSTDTQYF.

This clonotype has only a few counts. This chain connects TRBV5-5 to TRBJ2-1, with 10 bases identical to TRBD1. CDR1 is SGHKS and CDR2 is YYEKEE in the germline V gene (reference sequence). The CDR3 is made up of 16 amino acids. The ends lost 3 bases at V and 4 bases at J; junction bases unmatched: 7. Written as DNA, the CDR3 is TGTGCCAGCAGCTGGGCGGGGACAGGGGTATACAATGAGCAGTTCTTC. It specifies CASSWAGTGVYNEQFF.

This clonotype was counted at least ten times. J is TRBJ2-2 and V is TRBV29-1; D unclear. The CDR3 extends over 13 amino acids. The V gene lost 4 bases and the J gene lost 0 bases, with 6 bases spanning the gap. Germline V gene lookup returns CDR1 SQVTM and CDR2 ANQGSEA. The CDR3: CSVGRTNTGELFF. The CDR3 DNA reads as TGCAGCGTTGGCCGTACGAACACCGGGGAGCTGTTTTTT.

This clonotype was counted between two and nine times. V usage is TRBV21-1 and J usage is TRBJ1-1; TRBD1, the D gene given by the table, was not confirmed from the DNA. TRBV21-1 is designated a pseudogene. The CDR3 is 17 residues long. The CDR3 region has the DNA TGTGCCAGCAGCAAAGGCCCAAACAGGGGGCTGGGGACTGAAGCTTTCTTT. This sequence encodes CASSKGPNRGLGTEAFF.

This clonotype appeared a few times. The chain couples TRBV5-6 to TRBJ1-5; no firm D call. There are 16 residues in the CDR3. CDR1 is SGHDT and CDR2 is YYEEEE in the germline V gene. With 1 base removed from V and 0 bases from J, the gap between germline ends came to 11 bases. CDR3 coding DNA: TGTGCCAGCAGCTTGCGAGTTGGATCTAGCAATCAGCCCCAGCATTTT. This translates into CASSLRVGSSNQPQHF.

V is TRBV7-2 and J is TRBJ1-5, with a weak D call TRBD1 (5 bases). Germline values: CDR1 SGHTA, CDR2 FQGNSA. This CDR3 spans 15 amino acids. Trimming shortened V by 1 base and J by 1 base, and 8 bases separated the two germline ends. The CDR3 sequence is CASSLEGLSNQPQHF. The CDR3 DNA sequence: TGTGCCAGCAGCTTAGAGGGGTTAAGCAATCAGCCCCAGCATTTT.

This clonotype was counted ten times or more. The chain has TRBV13 and TRBJ2-3, with D perhaps matching TRBD1 (5 bases). The CDR3 is made up of 14 amino acids. Germline CDR1 and CDR2: PRHDT and FYEKMQ (reference sequence). V lost 1 base to trimming and J lost 6 bases, with 11 bases between them. CDR3 sequence: CASSLEGPGDTQYF. The CDR3 nucleotides are TGTGCCAGCAGCTTAGAGGGGCCGGGCGATACGCAGTATTTT.

Note on this clonotype: Mismatch with germline at one junction end may stem from a read error. V and J are TRBV4-1 and TRBJ1-1, with D uncertain. The CDR3 spans 16 residues. Germline V gene data show CDR1 as MGHRA and CDR2 as YSYEKL. CDR3 in amino acids: CASSQSPGIQNTEALF. CDR3 sequence (DNA): TGCGCCAGCAGCCAAAGCCCCGGGATTCAAAACACTGAAGCTCTCTTT.

Ten or more counts support this clonotype. V and J are TRBV20-1 and TRBJ1-1; 7 bases line up with TRBD1. From germline, CDR1 is DFQATT and CDR2 SNEGSKA (reference sequence). Germline trimming cut 1 base from V and 5 bases from J; bases unmatched to any gene: 13. The CDR3 spans 16 residues. The CDR3 reads CSARVGGKQGRTEAFF. The CDR3 bases are TGCAGTGCTAGAGTCGGGGGTAAACAGGGGAGGACTGAAGCTTTCTTT.

This clonotype was picked up many times. The chain couples TRBV20-1 to TRBJ2-5; no firm D call. Trimming removed 0 bases from V and 2 bases from J, with 10 bases in between. This CDR3 contains 14 residues. CDR1 DFQATT and CDR2 SNEGSKA come from the germline V gene (reference sequence). CDR3 DNA sequence: TGCAGTGCTAGAGATTTAGCTAGACAAGAGACCCAGTACTTC. It is translated as CSARDLARQETQYF.

This clonotype was seen a few times. Relative to the germline gene, one junction end is altered; a read error may explain this. This chain links TRBV6-2 or TRBV6-3 with TRBJ2-1; TRBD2 matches 7 bases. This CDR3 is built from 18 residues. Germline CDR1 is MNHEY and CDR2 is SVGEGT. The CDR3 region is CASSYTRERDWSYNVQFF. The CDR3 DNA reads as TGTGCCAGCAGTTACACAAGGGAGCGGGATTGGTCCTACAATGTGCAGTTCTTC.

This clonotype was seen repeatedly, ten times or more. The chain joins TRBV5-4 to TRBJ2-1; the D gene is possibly TRBD2 (5 bases). Trimming removed 4 bases at V and 0 bases at J, with 17 bases between. Germline V gene sequence: CDR1 SGHNT, CDR2 YYREEE (reference sequence). There are 17 residues in the CDR3. The CDR3 here is CASSGGSGWSSYNEQFF. The CDR3 nucleotides read TGTGCCAGCAGCGGAGGAAGTGGGTGGAGCTCCTACAATGAGCAGTTCTTC. Complete variable domain (other parts from reference TRBV5-4 and TRBJ2-1): ETGVTQSPTHLIKTRGQQVTLRCSSQSGHNTVSWYQQALGQGPQFIFQYYREEENGRGNFPPRFSGLQFPNYSSELNVNALELDDSALYLCASSGGSGWSSYNEQFFGPGTRLTVL.